What follows is one T cell receptor beta chain and its context. This entry belongs to a study of blood T cell repertoires in COVID-19. Germline V gene sequence: CDR1 MNHEY, CDR2 SMNVEV (reference sequence). The J segment lost 2 bases and the V segment lost 5 bases, leaving 5 bases of the junction unmatched. The CDR3 length is 15 residues. Adults between about 18 and 95 years of age took part from 20 to 25 US areas. Cohort allocation depended upon clinical history that participants reported. As handled by the study authors: Amplification of reference gene primers was used by the study to estimate nucleated cell counts. Profiling relied on immunoSEQ multiplex PCR, and the TCRdb table lists in-frame clones only, not all of them. Clone size and the V and J calls come from that table; the DNA yielded D and trimming. The table lists a few hundred thousand clones, approximately 85% of them singletons, with roughly 2.3% in the top ten.

Sequenced input: PBMCs or T cells enriched from blood (not recorded which). The rearrangement links TRBV27 to TRBJ1-2, with TRBD1 matching 10 bases. This TCR was sampled from a man between 25 and 39 years old who had recovered from COVID-19. DNA of the CDR3: TGTGCCAGCAGTCCGCGACAGGGGGCGAACTATGGCTACACCTTC. The encoded protein is CASSPRQGANYGYTF.